What follows describes a single T cell receptor beta chain. No antigen is known for it. This CDR3 comprises 13 residues. V lost 2 bases, J lost 9 bases, and 12 bases lay in between. CDR1 and CDR2 (germline): SGHDT, YYEEEE. Profiling relied on immunoSEQ multiplex PCR, and the TCRdb table lists in-frame clones only, not all of them. The sample has tens of thousands of clones, less than 95% seen once. These data belong to a study of T cell responses to AZD1222 COVID-19 vaccine. Study-wide results and caveats: At baseline, just a handful of AZD1222 recipients tested seropositive.

The V and J genes are TRBV5-6 and TRBJ1-5; D is undetermined. The sequences come from peripheral blood, collected 28 days after the second AZD1222 dose. The clonotype comes from an adult who received the AZD1222 COVID-19 vaccine. CDR3 sequence (DNA): TGTGCCAGCAGCTTAAGAAGGGCATGGCCCCAGCATTTT. Encoded protein: CASSLRRAWPQHF.